Sequencing of this T cell receptor (beta chain) was carried out in a study of T cells in Graves' hyperthyroidism and ophthalmopathy (dated by TCRdb to between 2018 and 2021). Context from the whole study: Peripheral blood was sampled at the time of initial diagnosis, prior to any treatment. To identify TCR V-J signatures that set the groups apart, the researchers used a discovery cohort of about a hundred patients, made up of 43 with Graves' ophthalmopathy and approximately 57 with stable Graves' hyperthyroidism. An independent validation cohort of under 20 hyperthyroidism patients and some 15 patients who later progressed to ophthalmopathy tested prospective prediction of ophthalmopathy. For training and testing, the approximately 97 patients in the discovery cohort were randomly divided in a 7:3 ratio. In more than 5 Graves' hyperthyroidism patients, the study also compared T-cell repertoires from thyroid tissue with T-cell repertoires from blood. Once sampling was done, hyperthyroidism patients were given methimazole at a starting dose of 30 mg daily, whereas ophthalmopathy patients were given high-dose intravenous methylprednisolone. The paper describes TCR Vbeta CDR3 sequencing of some 130 peripheral blood samples, made up of approximately 40 ophthalmopathy patients, approximately 76 hyperthyroidism patients and 17 progressor patients.

V loses 8 bases of germline sequence and J loses 5 bases, and the interval between the two ends is 7 bases. CDR1 and CDR2 are read off the germline V gene as MDHEN and SYDVKM. From the cysteine through the phenylalanine, the CDR3 covers 10 amino acids. Left in the record is the CDR3 DNA by itself, 30 bases read in frame from the first base. Graves' hyperthyroidism was defined as stable when no progression to ophthalmopathy occurred over 18 months of follow-up. Hyperthyroidism patients were aged 18 to 65 years and newly diagnosed, with disease duration of less than 2 months. Any patient with an uncontrolled infection, another autoimmune disease, pregnancy or lactation was excluded. Clinical symptoms, serum thyroxine and TRAb, thyroid ultrasound, and orbital computed tomography formed the basis for the diagnoses. PBMCs were separated from roughly 10 ml of fresh peripheral blood using Ficoll-Paque density gradient centrifugation. Trizol reagent was used to extract total RNA, and RNA quality was then checked on an Agilent 2100 Bioanalyzer.

This clonotype was detected many times. This receptor's antigen is unknown. Base quality data are lacking; no much larger clone is found one base away. TCR beta CDR3 regions were amplified from RNA transcripts. A first-round RT-PCR of the TCR CDR3 used the HTBI primer set with the Qiagen OneStep RT-PCR kit. Libraries were constructed in a second round of multiplex PCR, after which size selection and purification were performed. Paired-end sequencing of the libraries was performed with 100 bp reads on an Illumina HiSeq2000. Concerning the study's data processing: SOAPnuke was used to process the raw data, with reads discarded if the reads contained adapters or uncalled bases, had a mean Phred below 15, or lacked an exact constant-primer or identifier match. High-quality paired reads were merged with COPE v1.2.5, and unique nucleotide sequences were defined as clonotypes. Clonotypes were aligned to IMGT TRBV, TRBD and TRBJ reference segments using MiTCR v1.1. Analysis was restricted to V-J combinations with a frequency above 0.0001, which covered about 99% of repertoires. A TCS score was defined as the ratio of F50 (clonal expansion) to E x V (chaos), with BLOSUM62-based TCRdist applied between CDR3 peptides within each V-J. Welch's t-statistics and random forest reduced just over 500 V-J features to 10 to 15, which were used in a naive Bayes classifier (R e1071). TCRdb's own reprocessing of the public reads used fastp at Q25 and MiXCR and kept productive beta chains. Under each unique CDR3 protein, matching rows form one entry showing the most common genes and DNA. It is TCRdb's table, rather than the study itself, that gives the V and J calls and clone size. The sample profile shows about 400,000 distinct CDR3 sequences; less than 20% of them were found once. Of the sample, roughly 14% is held by the ten largest clones.

On the study overall, not on this receptor specifically: Most expanded thyroid clonotypes (frequency above 0.001) were also found in blood, which suggests that blood repertoires may mirror thyroid immune responses. A model built on a 13 V-J signature distinguished ophthalmopathy from stable hyperthyroidism, reaching 85% to 90% sensitivity and around 82% specificity in cross-validation and 80%/75% in testing. During validation, the model predicted progression to ophthalmopathy a median of around 6 months ahead of onset, with more than 60% sensitivity and under 85% specificity. Sample size was not statistically predetermined, and investigators were not blinded to group allocation.

The chain uses TRBV28 and TRBJ2-7; the D gene cannot be named for sure. This TCR derives from a woman in her late teens or twenties with Graves' hyperthyroidism. Sequenced sample: blood. This receptor has the CDR3 CASARNEQYF. The nucleotides read TGTGCCAGCGCCAGGAACGAGCAGTACTTC.